This T cell receptor (beta chain) was obtained from a study of regulatory T cells in long-lasting Graves disease. Comments on this clonotype: A clone one base away is much larger, so this may be a read error.

Assembly of TCR beta libraries relied on iRepertoire HTBI primers together with Arm-PCR of CDR3 regions. TCRdb fed the multiplex PCR reads into MiXCR, producing one record per CDR3 protein. The table includes some 200,000 distinct CDR3 sequences, less than 20% detected once. Noted time point: newly diagnosed GD, antithyroid drugs for less than 3 months. Making the TCR library involved RNA that had been extracted from PBMCs. Germline CDR1 LGHDT, CDR2 YNNKEL (reference sequence). The CDR3 has 15 amino acids. This sample also belongs to another study, concerning T cells in Graves' hyperthyroidism and ophthalmopathy. According to that study: Graves' hyperthyroidism showing no ophthalmopathy progression within 18 months was considered stable.

V gene TRBV3-1 combines with J gene TRBJ2-3; D is tentatively TRBD1 or TRBD2 (7 bases each). The starting material was peripheral blood mononuclear cells (PBMCs), obtained at new diagnosis, from a patient treated with antithyroid drugs. The TCR sequence derives from a woman aged 25 to 45 with Graves disease. Here the CDR3 reads CASTPGGTGTDTRYF. CDR3 DNA: TGTGCCAGCACCCCGGGGGGTACGGGGACAGATACGCGGTATTTT.